These 2 T cell receptor beta chains share one sample of origin, sequenced in a study of cytomegalovirus exposure and HLA in healthy donors. PCR involved 60 Vbeta and 13 Jbeta primers. Profiling relied on immunoSEQ multiplex PCR, and the TCRdb table lists in-frame clones only, not all of them. Of 150,000 to 200,000 clones in the sample, approximately 78% are singletons; the top ten hold less than 2%. Sequences were obtained from PBMCs. Source of these receptors: a woman between 18 and 29 years old in good health and CMV-seronegative.

This chain uses TRBV27 with TRBJ1-6, with 9 bases lining up with TRBD1. Per the germline V gene, CDR1 is MNHEY and CDR2 is SMNVEV (reference sequence). This CDR3 spans 15 amino acids. Trimming cost V 5 bases and J 7 bases; bases outside gene matches: 6. The CDR3 is CASSPDRGGNSPLHF. CDR3 DNA sequence: TGTGCCAGCAGTCCCGACAGGGGGGGAAATTCACCCCTCCACTTT.

The V gene is TRBV2, the J gene TRBJ1-1, with no clear D. CDR1 SNHLY and CDR2 FYNNEI come from the germline V gene. Trimming cost V 3 bases and J 1 base, with 3 bases left between them. The CDR3 extends over 12 amino acids. The CDR3 DNA sequence: TGTGCCAGCAGTGACCAGAACACTGAAGCTTTCTTT. Translated, it gives CASSDQNTEAFF.